This T cell receptor (beta chain) appears in the sequencing data of a study of regulatory T cells. Whole-study results and caveats: Regulatory T cells from CD3G-deficient patients were less diverse than autologous conventional CD4+ cells and control regulatory cells.

As for this clone: The antigen is undetermined.

The primer mix had 52 TRBV and 13 TRBJ primers. Using immunoSEQ multiplex PCR, the repertoire was profiled, and TCRdb retains in-frame clones only, with some absent. The data show 6,000 or so clones, around 87% seen once. Patients, 2 to 39 years old, had expanded memory T-cell proportions. The CDR3 length is 15 residues. Germline CDR1 is MNHNS and CDR2 is SASEGT. V was trimmed by 5 bases and J by 1 base, leaving 14 bases between them. The V call is TRBV6-1, the J call TRBJ1-1; tentatively, D is TRBD1 (6 bases). Sample: CD4+ Tregs sorted from blood. The TCR originated in a person under 30 with CD3G deficiency. For the CDR3, the DNA is TGTGCCAGCAGTACCCGACAGGTTGGGAACACTGAAGCTTTCTTT. This gives the protein CASSTRQVGNTEAFF.